The 13 T cell receptor beta chains below come from one sample, sequenced in a study of spatial heterogeneity in lung cancer. This sample's time point: sample taken at primary tumor resection. The antigens these receptors bind are not known. In TCRdb, the 5' RACE reads were re-called with MiXCR into one record per CDR3 protein. This sample carries under 3,000 distinct CDR3 sequences, approximately 6% of them seen once, and the ten largest clones take 9.1%. Study-level findings and limits: How many expanded intratumoral alpha and beta TCRs were present tracked the tumor mutation count, which was a count of nonsynonymous mutations.

The starting material was lung tumor tissue, obtained at surgery. The receptors were sampled from a male donor with early-stage non-small cell lung cancer.

This clonotype was recorded at least ten times. V gene TRBV7-3 combines with J gene TRBJ2-1, with TRBD1 matching 10 bases. Germline CDR1 reads SGHTA; CDR2 reads FQGTGA. V trimming: 5 bases; J trimming: 7 bases; junction bases outside the gene matches: 8. The CDR3 length is 15 residues. In nucleotides, the CDR3 is TGTGCCAGCAGCGTGCGACAGGGGGCAAGAAATGAGCAGTTCTTC. As protein: CASSVRQGARNEQFF.

By sample share, this clonotype is medium-sized. This chain links TRBV5-1 with TRBJ2-3, with TRBD2 matching 14 bases. Germline CDR1 is SGHRS and CDR2 is YFSETQ. With 4 bases clipped from V and 5 bases from J, the junction kept 6 bases outside the gene matches. CDR3 length: 16 amino acids. The CDR3 region has the DNA TGCGCCAGCAGCCCCGGGACTAGCGGGAGAGTAGATACGCAGTATTTT. It codes for CASSPGTSGRVDTQYF.

By proportion, this clonotype is large. The chain couples TRBV29-1 to TRBJ2-7; TRBD1 matches 9 bases. There are 12 residues in the CDR3. Germline CDR1 and CDR2: SQVTM and ANQGSEA. V shed 7 bases and J 1 base; nucleotides not matched to a gene: 2. The CDR3 region is CSAQGASYEQYF. CDR3 DNA sequence: TGCAGCGCACAGGGGGCGTCCTACGAGCAGTACTTC.

This clonotype is deemed medium-sized. The chain has TRBV4-3 and TRBJ2-3; D is unclear. Per the germline V gene, CDR1 is LGHNA and CDR2 is YSLEER. The CDR3 runs to 14 residues. The V gene lost 0 bases and the J gene lost 0 bases, with 4 bases spanning the gap. In DNA form, the CDR3 reads TGCGCCAGCAGCCAAGATGGAAGCACAGATACGCAGTATTTT. Translated, it gives CASSQDGSTDTQYF.

In this sample, this clonotype is medium-sized. The V call is TRBV24-1, the J call TRBJ1-4; 7 nucleotides line up with TRBD1. With V trimmed by 3 bases and J by 10 bases, 7 bases remained unmatched. Looked up from germline, CDR1 is KGHDR and CDR2 is SFDVKD. This CDR3 has 14 amino acids. The CDR3 nucleotides read TGTGCCACCAGTGATAGGACAGGCTTCGGAAAACTGTTTTTT. This codes for CATSDRTGFGKLFF.

Judged by abundance, this clonotype is medium-sized. The genes are TRBV27 and TRBJ2-2; 7 nucleotides match TRBD1. Germline values: CDR1 MNHEY, CDR2 SMNVEV (reference sequence). The length of the CDR3 is 15 residues. Trimming at V came to 6 bases and at J to 0 bases, leaving 4 bases not matched to a gene. The CDR3 nucleotides read TGTGCCAGCAGCTCCGGACAGGCGAACACCGGGGAGCTGTTTTTT. Its protein product is CASSSGQANTGELFF.

By sample share, this clonotype is medium-sized. The V and J genes are TRBV7-8 and TRBJ1-2; a possible D gene is TRBD1 (5 bases). V shed 1 base and J shed 4 bases, with 10 bases lying between them. The CDR3 is 14 amino acids. Germline assignment: CDR1 SGHVS and CDR2 FQNEAQ. CDR3 amino acids: CASSLGTLAYGYTF. The CDR3 DNA follows: TGTGCCAGCAGCTTAGGGACACTAGCCTATGGCTACACCTTC.

By proportion, this clonotype is medium-sized. The chain is built from TRBV5-1 and TRBJ2-3; D call uncertain. The CDR3 covers 18 residues. Germline V CDR1 and CDR2: SGHRS, YFSETQ. With 1 base removed from V and 1 base from J, the gap between germline ends came to 19 bases. CDR3 coding DNA: TGCGCCAGCAGCTTGTCGGTTTTGGGGTCAACCCGCACAGATACGCAGTATTTT. Protein: CASSLSVLGSTRTDTQYF. The full variable domain, in which reference TRBV5-1 and TRBJ2-3 provide the parts outside the CDR3, is KAGVTQTPRYLIKTRGQQVTLSCSPISGHRSVSWYQQTPGQGLQFLFEYFSETQRNKGNFPGRFSGRQFSNSRSEMNVSTLELGDSALYLCASSLSVLGSTRTDTQYFGPGTRLTVL.

Sample share makes this clonotype large. J is TRBJ2-6 and V is TRBV12-3 or TRBV12-4; TRBD2 is a possible D gene (5 bases). The CDR3 is 16 amino acids. V was cut by 8 bases and J by 2 bases, with 16 bases left in between. DNA for the CDR3: TGTGCCAGCCGCGTCCACGCCGGGGCTGGGGCCAACGTCCTGACTTTC. Its protein product is CASRVHAGAGANVLTF.

By share, this clonotype counts as medium-sized. This sequence joins TRBV3-1 and TRBJ2-3; tentatively, D is TRBD2 (5 bases). CDR3 length equals 16 residues. CDR1 and CDR2 (germline): LGHDT, YNNKEL (reference sequence). Trimming took off 1 base at V and 2 bases at J, with 13 bases between the two ends. The CDR3 DNA reads as TGTGCCAGCAGCCAAGTCTCTAGCCGTAACACAGATACGCAGTATTTT. Encoded protein: CASSQVSSRNTDTQYF.

By frequency in the sample, this clonotype is medium-sized (0.01 to 0.1%). This chain connects TRBV30 to TRBJ2-1; D is perhaps TRBD2 (6 bases). V was cut by 0 bases and J by 5 bases, with 14 bases left in between. Germline V gene sequence: CDR1 GTSNPN, CDR2 SVGIG (reference sequence). This CDR3 comprises 15 residues. The CDR3 DNA is TGTGCCTGGAGTGTGCGGGACGGAGGGAACAATGAGCAGTTCTTC. Translating gives CAWSVRDGGNNEQFF. The full variable domain, with the rest looked up from reference TRBV30 and TRBJ2-1, is SQTIHQWPATLVQPVGSPLSLECTVEGTSNPNLYWYRQAAGRGLQLLFYSVGIGQISSEVPQNLSASRPQDRQFILSSKKLLLSDSGFYLCAWSVRDGGNNEQFFGPGTRLTVL.

A few counts support this clonotype. The chain uses TRBV30 and TRBJ2-7; TRBD1 matches at 12 bases. Germline V gene lookup returns CDR1 GTSNPN and CDR2 SVGIG (reference sequence). V lost 5 bases, J lost 6 bases, and 11 bases stayed unmatched. The CDR3 loop spans 15 amino acids. The CDR3 sequence is CAWFKPGTGGAEQYF. Written as DNA, the CDR3 is TGTGCCTGGTTTAAACCCGGGACAGGGGGCGCCGAGCAGTACTTC.

By share, this clonotype counts as medium-sized. This chain joins TRBV5-4 and TRBJ2-1; no clear D. V was pared by 4 bases and J by 7 bases, with 9 bases between. CDR1 SGHNT and CDR2 YYREEE come from the germline V gene (reference sequence). CDR3 length equals 12 residues. The CDR3: CASSRSRNEQFF. CDR3 bases: TGTGCCAGCAGCCGGAGTAGGAATGAGCAGTTCTTC.